The clone carrying this TCR beta chain was detected ten times or more. Using its own MiXCR run on the PCR reads, TCRdb lists one record per CDR3 protein. The sample lists about 330,000 distinct CDR3 sequences, roughly 24% occurring once. This record comes from a study of molecular identifiers for immune sequencing clone quantification. V lost 3 bases and J 6 bases, leaving 12 bases between the germline ends. Germline-derived CDR1 and CDR2 are SGHTA and FQGNSA. The CDR3 has 13 amino acids. This chain links TRBV7-2 with TRBJ2-7, with TRBD2 as a possible D gene (6 bases). This TCR was recovered from a human donor in good health. Some libraries in this study had Jurkat cell RNA spiked in. Source material: naive CD8+ T cells from blood, with Jurkat cell RNA spiked in. Noted subset: FACS-sorted CD8+CD4-CCR7+CD45RA+ naive T cells. DNA of the CDR3: TGTGCCAGCAGCTTGGCGGGATCGGGCGAGCAGTACTTC. This translates into CASSLAGSGEQYF.